The rows below give T cell receptor beta chains drawn from one sample of a study of T cell repertoires in cytomegalovirus infection. Via MiXCR, TCRdb re-called the reads, giving one row per CDR3 protein. The sample has fewer than 1,000,000 distinct CDR3 sequences; around a third are singletons. Their target antigens are unknown. This specimen was cultured CD8+ T cells from PBMCs, taken from culture after CMV antigen stimulation. Source of these receptors: a human donor in good health (CMV status not recorded). Some clones in this sample may be carry-over from other donors' samples. The conserved cysteine and the conserved F or W are not part of the CDR3 here. Expanded clones get a size class; other rows say once, few or many, or leave the size out.

J: TRBJ2-3; V: TRBV7-8; size: many; CDR3: AWGGGTDTQY
J: TRBJ2-3; V: TRBV27; size: few; CDR3: ASSLGGTRLDTQY
J: TRBJ1-1; V: TRBV6-2/TRBV6-3; size: few; CDR3: ASSKRNTEAF
J: TRBJ2-5; V: TRBV27; size: few; CDR3: ASSLSRSETQY
J: TRBJ2-4; V: TRBV19; size: .; CDR3: ASSTPSRGSWD
J: TRBJ2-1; V: TRBV29-1; size: .; CDR3: SVGTSGFSSYNEQF
J: TRBJ2-2; V: TRBV29-1; size: few; CDR3: SVESTFTGELF
J: TRBJ2-5; V: TRBV7-8; size: .; CDR3: ASSLSYRGHWETQY
J: TRBJ2-3; V: TRBV7-6; size: .; CDR3: ASTPAQY
J: TRBJ2-3; V: TRBV6-5; size: .; CDR3: ATTNGGASSDTQY
J: TRBJ1-2; V: TRBV12-5; size: .; CDR3: ASGILQGGVGGYT
J: TRBJ2-1; V: TRBV7-8; size: many; CDR3: ASSLLSAQSSYNEQF
J: TRBJ2-7; V: TRBV5-5; size: .; CDR3: ASRFGGQGYGDEQY
J: TRBJ2-5; V: TRBV13; size: few; CDR3: ASSLRIGMSETQY
J: TRBJ2-1; V: TRBV10-3; size: .; CDR3: AIRGDESYNEQF
J: TRBJ2-1; V: TRBV10-3; size: few; CDR3: AISGAPLSINNEQF
J: TRBJ1-2; V: TRBV6-6; size: many; CDR3: ASRNLDDSYYGYT
J: TRBJ2-3; V: TRBV6-1; size: .; CDR3: ACGLVSTDTQY
J: TRBJ2-2; V: TRBV29-1; size: .; CDR3: SVEALGGPNTGELF
J: TRBJ2-2; V: TRBV7-6; size: few; CDR3: ASSLGGGGFTGELF
J: TRBJ2-5; V: TRBV28; size: .; CDR3: ASSFFNRDQETQY
J: TRBJ1-4; V: TRBV10-3; size: .; CDR3: AISEKGRLF
J: TRBJ2-3; V: TRBV2; size: .; CDR3: ASSEAFSDTQY
J: TRBJ2-3; V: TRBV28; size: once; CDR3: ASSLYSGVTDTQY
J: TRBJ2-1; V: TRBV7-6; size: .; CDR3: ASSLALAGGHNEQF
J: TRBJ2-7; V: TRBV10-3; size: .; CDR3: AISEPDLQPWQY
J: TRBJ1-5; V: TRBV5-3; size: .; CDR3: ASSLVAGRQPQH
J: TRBJ1-1; V: TRBV3-1; size: .; CDR3: ASSQTWTGATEAF
J: TRBJ1-6; V: TRBV3-1; size: .; CDR3: ASSHPNSPLH
J: TRBJ2-5; V: TRBV7-6; size: few; CDR3: ASSLWRQGAGETQY
J: TRBJ1-1; V: TRBV7-3; size: few; CDR3: ASSARGTTGTMNTEAF
J: TRBJ2-1; V: TRBV12-5; size: .; CDR3: ASGPTSGHYNEQF
J: TRBJ2-1; V: TRBV7-6; size: .; CDR3: ASSQGQGAMNEQF
J: TRBJ2-5; V: TRBV2; size: .; CDR3: ASSPGTSGASKQETQY
J: TRBJ1-1; V: TRBV2; size: .; CDR3: ANKDGRNTEAF
J: TRBJ2-3; V: TRBV12-3/TRBV12-4; size: few; CDR3: ASSGYRDRTPTESTDTQY
J: TRBJ2-3; V: TRBV11-3; size: .; CDR3: ASSFRGNTDTQY
J: TRBJ2-1; V: TRBV12-3/TRBV12-4; size: .; CDR3: ASSATGGLGDEQF
J: TRBJ2-7; V: TRBV2; size: .; CDR3: ASSELGAGPSYEQY
J: TRBJ2-2; V: TRBV5-1; size: few; CDR3: ASSTDRAWNTGELF
J: TRBJ2-1; V: TRBV2; size: .; CDR3: ASSDRWHPSYNEQF
J: TRBJ1-1; V: TRBV6-1; size: few; CDR3: ASSEVLVMVNTEAF
J: TRBJ2-1; V: TRBV7-9; size: few; CDR3: ASSFSPRGQSPNEQF
J: TRBJ1-6; V: TRBV6-6; size: few; CDR3: ASSYWTPKTPNSPLH
J: TRBJ1-2; V: TRBV6-5; size: few; CDR3: ASKTGTTSYGYT
J: TRBJ2-4; V: TRBV6-1; size: many; CDR3: ASSEDWGQGYGNIQY
J: TRBJ1-2; V: TRBV12-3/TRBV12-4; size: few; CDR3: ASSYGRALYGYT
J: TRBJ1-3; V: TRBV20-1; size: .; CDR3: SARPYSGNTIY
J: TRBJ2-2; V: TRBV11-1; size: .; CDR3: ASSHDGTGELF
J: TRBJ2-1; V: TRBV19; size: .; CDR3: ASWGFPYNEQF
J: TRBJ1-2; V: TRBV28; size: .; CDR3: ASSSGAPWIT
J: TRBJ1-1; V: TRBV19; size: .; CDR3: ASSAQGPNTEAF
J: TRBJ2-7; V: TRBV29-1; size: few; CDR3: SVEGVGRTSYEQY
J: TRBJ2-1; V: TRBV7-9; size: .; CDR3: AGHDSTGYNEQF
J: TRBJ1-3; V: TRBV28; size: many; CDR3: ASSSQGRSGNTIY
J: TRBJ2-3; V: TRBV7-2; size: many; CDR3: ASRRLWDSTNEDTQY
J: TRBJ2-5; V: TRBV2; size: .; CDR3: ASVQGVQETQY